This is a list of T cell receptor beta chains from one sample in a study of a mutant IDH1 vaccine in newly diagnosed glioma. Their antigens remain unidentified. Sequenced by immunoSEQ multiplex PCR; TCRdb stores in-frame clones only, minus some. The sample holds about 64,000 clones, about 81% seen once. The sample consisted of PBMCs, taken from a glioma patient whose treatment included an IDH1 peptide vaccine. The receptor set was obtained from a woman aged 45-65 years with glioma. Both conserved end residues are part of each CDR3. Each record gives: J gene, clone size, V gene, D gene, CDR3 protein, CDR3 DNA. D genes are given only for firm matches. Some rows have no size entry. The others give once, few or many, or a class for an expanded clone.

J: TRBJ1-1; size: .; V: TRBV10-3; D: .; CDR3: CAISEPTGLSEAFF; DNA: TGTGCCATCAGTGAACCCACAGGGTTATCTGAAGCTTTCTTT
J: TRBJ2-3; size: .; V: TRBV19; D: TRBD2; CDR3: CASRRGTSKSTDTQYF; DNA: TGTGCCAGTAGGCGGGGGACTAGTAAGTCCACAGATACGCAGTATTTT
J: TRBJ1-2; size: .; V: TRBV18; D: .; CDR3: CASSPGFGDGYTF; DNA: TGTGCCAGCTCACCGGGGTTCGGGGATGGCTACACCTTC
J: TRBJ2-4; size: .; V: TRBV2; D: .; CDR3: CASNDDRRVQDIQYF; DNA: TGTGCCAGCAACGATGATCGGAGGGTACAAGACATTCAGTACTTC
J: TRBJ2-5; size: .; V: TRBV30; D: TRBD1; CDR3: CAWMRDSKETQYF; DNA: TGTGCCTGGATGAGGGACAGTAAAGAGACCCAGTACTTC
J: TRBJ1-1; size: .; V: TRBV5-1; D: .; CDR3: CASKPQGAGNTEAFF; DNA: TGCGCCAGCAAACCTCAGGGAGCAGGGAACACTGAAGCTTTCTTT
J: TRBJ1-1; size: few; V: TRBV2; D: TRBD1; CDR3: CASSTQGANTEAFF; DNA: TGTGCCAGCAGTACTCAGGGGGCAAACACTGAAGCTTTCTTT
J: TRBJ1-1; size: .; V: TRBV5-1; D: .; CDR3: CASSSAQGRSANTEAFF; DNA: TGCGCCAGCAGCTCCGCACAGGGTCGTTCGGCGAACACTGAAGCTTTCTTT
J: TRBJ1-2; size: .; V: TRBV13; D: TRBD1; CDR3: CASSYRGQGAFGYTF; DNA: TGTGCCAGCAGCTACAGAGGACAGGGGGCGTTTGGCTACACCTTC
J: TRBJ1-1; size: .; V: TRBV29-1; D: .; CDR3: CSVAHRGNTEAFF; DNA: TGCAGCGTCGCCCACCGGGGGAACACTGAAGCTTTCTTT
J: TRBJ2-7; size: .; V: TRBV9; D: .; CDR3: CASSVEALAVNEQYF; DNA: TGTGCCAGCAGCGTAGAGGCTTTGGCCGTTAACGAGCAGTACTTC
J: TRBJ2-1; size: .; V: TRBV29-1; D: .; CDR3: CGWAGHSYNEQFF; DNA: TGCGGGTGGGCGGGGCACTCCTACAATGAGCAGTTCTTC
J: TRBJ2-7; size: few; V: TRBV6-1; D: .; CDR3: CASSERGSYEQYF; DNA: TGTGCCAGCAGTGAAAGGGGCAGCTACGAGCAGTACTTC
J: TRBJ1-1; size: .; V: TRBV7-9; D: TRBD1; CDR3: CASSLAIGGDSPAEAFF; DNA: TGTGCCAGCAGCTTAGCAATAGGGGGGGACAGTCCCGCTGAAGCTTTCTTT
J: TRBJ2-1; size: .; V: TRBV6-1; D: .; CDR3: CASSAGAAYNEQFF; DNA: TGTGCCAGCAGTGCGGGCGCCGCTTACAATGAGCAGTTCTTC
J: TRBJ1-5; size: .; V: TRBV6-1; D: TRBD1; CDR3: CASSLQGDQPQHF; DNA: TGTGCCAGCAGTTTACAGGGGGATCAGCCCCAGCATTTT
J: TRBJ1-6; size: .; V: TRBV7-2; D: .; CDR3: CASSLVGALNSPLHF; DNA: TGTGCCAGCAGCTTAGTTGGAGCACTAAATTCACCCCTCCACTTT
J: TRBJ1-5; size: .; V: TRBV19; D: .; CDR3: CASSGGQGNQPQHF; DNA: TGTGCCAGTAGCGGGGGGCAGGGAAATCAGCCCCAGCATTTT
J: TRBJ1-5; size: .; V: TRBV28; D: .; CDR3: CATSRVNQPQHF; DNA: TGTGCCACCTCCCGAGTCAATCAGCCCCAGCATTTT
J: TRBJ1-6; size: .; V: TRBV4-1; D: .; CDR3: CASSLKRQGEYSNSPLHF; DNA: TGCGCCAGCAGCCTGAAGAGACAAGGAGAATATAGTAATTCACCCCTCCACTTT
J: TRBJ1-3; size: .; V: TRBV6-1; D: TRBD1; CDR3: CASSSMTGYGNTIYF; DNA: TGTGCCAGCAGCTCAATGACAGGGTACGGAAACACCATATATTTT
J: TRBJ2-1; size: .; V: TRBV7-2; D: .; CDR3: CASSQIVGGLVDEQFF; DNA: TGTGCCAGCAGCCAAATTGTCGGGGGGCTAGTGGATGAGCAGTTCTTC
J: TRBJ2-5; size: few; V: TRBV6-1; D: .; CDR3: CASSKGTLETQYF; DNA: TGTGCCAGCAGTAAAGGGACCTTGGAGACCCAGTACTTC
J: TRBJ2-1; size: .; V: TRBV19; D: TRBD2; CDR3: CASTTGWTSGGDEQFF; DNA: TGTGCCAGTACGACAGGGTGGACTAGCGGGGGGGATGAGCAGTTCTTC
J: TRBJ2-1; size: .; V: TRBV9; D: .; CDR3: CASSDVTLYEQFF; DNA: TGTGCCAGCAGTGACGTTACCCTCTATGAGCAGTTCTTC
J: TRBJ1-1; size: .; V: TRBV5-5; D: TRBD1; CDR3: CASRFGQGSPALNTEAFF; DNA: TGTGCCAGCAGATTTGGACAGGGGAGTCCCGCGCTTAACACTGAAGCTTTCTTT
J: TRBJ2-7; size: .; V: TRBV29-1; D: .; CDR3: CSVALSREQYF; DNA: TGCAGCGTTGCTTTATCGAGGGAGCAGTACTTC
J: TRBJ2-3; size: .; V: TRBV10-3; D: .; CDR3: CAISGNRDTQYF; DNA: TGTGCCATCAGTGGAAACAGGGATACGCAGTATTTT
J: TRBJ2-3; size: .; V: TRBV7-9; D: .; CDR3: CASSLAQVTSTDTQYF; DNA: TGTGCCAGCAGCTTAGCACAGGTCACTAGCACAGATACGCAGTATTTT